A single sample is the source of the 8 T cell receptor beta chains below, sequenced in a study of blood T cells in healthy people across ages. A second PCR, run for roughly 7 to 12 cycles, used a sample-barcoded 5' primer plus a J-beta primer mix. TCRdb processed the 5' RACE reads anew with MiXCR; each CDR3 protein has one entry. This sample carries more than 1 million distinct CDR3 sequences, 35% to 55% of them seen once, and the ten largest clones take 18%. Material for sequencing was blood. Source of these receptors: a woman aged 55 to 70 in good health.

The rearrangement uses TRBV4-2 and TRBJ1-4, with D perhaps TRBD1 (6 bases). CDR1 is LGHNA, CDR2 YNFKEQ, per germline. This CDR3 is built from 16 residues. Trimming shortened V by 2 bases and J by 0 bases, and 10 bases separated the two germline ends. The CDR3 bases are TGTGCCAGCAGCCAACAACAGGGTGCAACTAATGAAAAACTGTTTTTT. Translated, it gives CASSQQQGATNEKLFF.

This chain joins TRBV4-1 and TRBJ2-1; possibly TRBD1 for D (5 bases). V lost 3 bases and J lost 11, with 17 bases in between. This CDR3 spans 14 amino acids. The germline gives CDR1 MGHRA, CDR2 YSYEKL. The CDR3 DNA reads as TGCGCCAGCAGCCAGGGTCGACAGACTCCCCAGCAGTTCTTC. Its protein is CASSQGRQTPQQFF.

CDR3 bases: TGCGCCAGCGGCCCGCATCAGGGTAGTTACGAGCAGTACTTC. Its translation: CASGPHQGSYEQYF. The rearrangement joins TRBV5-1 to TRBJ2-7; perhaps TRBD1 as D (5 bases). Germline CDR1 reads SGHRS; CDR2 reads YFSETQ. The CDR3 runs 14 residues. Trimming pared 7 bases from V and 4 bases from J, leaving 18 bases between.

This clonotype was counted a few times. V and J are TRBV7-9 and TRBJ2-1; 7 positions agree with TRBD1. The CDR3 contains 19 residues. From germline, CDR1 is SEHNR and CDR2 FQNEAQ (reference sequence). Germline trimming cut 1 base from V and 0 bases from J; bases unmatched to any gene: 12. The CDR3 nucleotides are TGTGCCAGCAGCTTAGGACGCTACCGGGACAGAGACTCCTACAATGAGCAGTTCTTC. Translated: CASSLGRYRDRDSYNEQFF.

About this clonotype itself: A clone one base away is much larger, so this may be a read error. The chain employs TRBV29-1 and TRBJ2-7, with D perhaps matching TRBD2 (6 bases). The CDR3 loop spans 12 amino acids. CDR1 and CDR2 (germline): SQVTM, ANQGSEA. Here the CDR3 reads CCVGRDSYEQYF. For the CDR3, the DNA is TGCTGCGTTGGGCGGGACTCCTACGAGCAGTACTTC.

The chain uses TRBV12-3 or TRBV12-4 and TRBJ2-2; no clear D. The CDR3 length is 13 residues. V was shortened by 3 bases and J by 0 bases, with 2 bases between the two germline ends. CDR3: CASSFPNTGELFF. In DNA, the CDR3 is TGTGCCAGCAGTTTCCCGAACACCGGGGAGCTGTTTTTT.

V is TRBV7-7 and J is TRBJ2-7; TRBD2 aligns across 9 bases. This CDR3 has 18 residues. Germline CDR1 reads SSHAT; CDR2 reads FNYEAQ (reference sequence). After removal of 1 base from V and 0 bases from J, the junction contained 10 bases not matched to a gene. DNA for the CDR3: TGTGCCAGCAGCTTAGGGCGAGGCGGGAGGGGTAGCTCCTACGAGCAGTACTTC. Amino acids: CASSLGRGGRGSSYEQYF.

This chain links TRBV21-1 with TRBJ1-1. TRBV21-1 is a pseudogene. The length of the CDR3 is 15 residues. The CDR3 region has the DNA TGTGCCAGCAGCACGGACGGCTACATGAACACTGAAGCTTTCTTT. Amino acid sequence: CASSTDGYMNTEAFF.